This T cell receptor (beta chain) was retrieved from a study of identical twins. V lost 5 bases to trimming and J lost 2 bases, with 2 bases between them. This CDR3 spans 11 amino acids. The V gene's germline CDR1 is ENHRY and CDR2 SYGVKD. Among all donors, each was a healthy Caucasian. TCRdb analysed the 5' RACE reads with MiXCR anew, one entry per CDR3 protein. The sample lists around 230,000 distinct CDR3 sequences; around 6.5% were seen once. This clonotype was recorded many times. These same records also appear under a second study, on T cells expressing NK-cell markers. That report notes: Sorted CD3+CD56+NKG2C+, CD3+CD56+NKG2C- and CD3+CD56-NKG2C+ T cells provided the TCR beta repertoires. Each of 6 or 7 donors carried dominant NKG2C+ clonotypes accounting for about 1.0-8% of CD8+ T cells.

The chain employs TRBV10-3 and TRBJ2-3; D uncertain. Sequences were obtained from CD8+ T cells sorted from blood. The TCR was taken from a young woman in good health. This CDR3 is CAISTTDTQYF. CDR3 in DNA: TGTGCCATCAGTACCACAGATACGCAGTATTTT.